This T cell receptor beta chain emerged from a study of shared clonotypes between healthy human individuals. Trimming removed 6 bases from V and 9 bases from J; junction bases left unmatched: 4. The CDR3 is 12 amino acids. The germline gives CDR1 SNHLY, CDR2 FYNNEI. On this clone itself: Its matching antigen is unknown.

Healthy adults negative for HIV, lacking recent acute infections or vaccinations, served as donors. The data were produced by immunoSEQ multiplex PCR, yet TCRdb's version contains in-frame clones alone and is incomplete. This sample yields over 100,000 clones, of which roughly two thirds are seen a single time; about 23% belongs to the top ten. General study results and limits: Approximately 5% was the fraction of naive CD4 clonotypes found shared across a few donors.

V gene TRBV2 combines with J gene TRBJ2-1, with 8 bases matching TRBD1. The TCR comes from a woman in her twenties or thirties in good health. What was sequenced was memory CD8+ T cells sorted from blood. Subset meaning: CD45RO+ cells pooled with CCR7-negative TemRA cells. As DNA, the CDR3 is TGTGCCAGCAGCGGACAGGGCACTGAGCAGTTCTTC. This codes for CASSGQGTEQFF.